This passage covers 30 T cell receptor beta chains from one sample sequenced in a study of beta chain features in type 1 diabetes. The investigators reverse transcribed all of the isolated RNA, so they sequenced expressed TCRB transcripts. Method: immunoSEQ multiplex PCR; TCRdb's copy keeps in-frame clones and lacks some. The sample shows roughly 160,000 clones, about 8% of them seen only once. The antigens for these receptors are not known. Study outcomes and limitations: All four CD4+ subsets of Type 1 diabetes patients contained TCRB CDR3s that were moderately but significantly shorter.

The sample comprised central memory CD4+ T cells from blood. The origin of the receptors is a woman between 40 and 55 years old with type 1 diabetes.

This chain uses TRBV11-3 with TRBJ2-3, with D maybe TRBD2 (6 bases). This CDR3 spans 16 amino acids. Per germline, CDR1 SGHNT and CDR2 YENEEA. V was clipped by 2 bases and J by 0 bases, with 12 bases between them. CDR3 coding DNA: TGTGCCAGCAGCTTATCACTTAGCGGAAGCACAGATACGCAGTATTTT. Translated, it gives CASSLSLSGSTDTQYF. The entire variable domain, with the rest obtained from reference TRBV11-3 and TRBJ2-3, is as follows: EAGVVQSPRYKIIEKKQPVAFWCNPISGHNTLYWYLQNLGQGPELLIRYENEEAVDDSQLPKDRFSAERLKGVDSTLKIQPAELGDSAVYLCASSLSLSGSTDTQYFGPGTRLTVL.

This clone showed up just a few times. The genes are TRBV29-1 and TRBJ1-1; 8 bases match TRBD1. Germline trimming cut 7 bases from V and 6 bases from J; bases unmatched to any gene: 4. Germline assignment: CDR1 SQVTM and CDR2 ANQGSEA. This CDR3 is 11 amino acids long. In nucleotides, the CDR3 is TGCAGCGGGACAGGGCCCGCTGAAGCTTTCTTT. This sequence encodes CSGTGPAEAFF.

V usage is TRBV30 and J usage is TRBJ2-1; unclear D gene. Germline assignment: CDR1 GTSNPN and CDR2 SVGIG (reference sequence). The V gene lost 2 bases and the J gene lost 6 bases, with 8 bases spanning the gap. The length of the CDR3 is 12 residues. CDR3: CAWSPRGNEQFF. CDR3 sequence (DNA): TGTGCCTGGAGTCCTAGAGGCAATGAGCAGTTCTTC.

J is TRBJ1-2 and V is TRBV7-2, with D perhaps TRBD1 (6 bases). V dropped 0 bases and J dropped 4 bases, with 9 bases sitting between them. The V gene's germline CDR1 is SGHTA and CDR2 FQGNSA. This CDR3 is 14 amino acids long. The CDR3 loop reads CASSLAADSYGYTF. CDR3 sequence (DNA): TGTGCCAGCAGCTTAGCTGCGGACAGCTATGGCTACACCTTC.

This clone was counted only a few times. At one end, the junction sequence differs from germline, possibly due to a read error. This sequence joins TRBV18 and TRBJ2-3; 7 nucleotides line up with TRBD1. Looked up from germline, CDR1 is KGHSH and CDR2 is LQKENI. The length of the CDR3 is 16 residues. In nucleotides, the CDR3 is TGTGCCAGCTCAGCACCCCGGGACAGACTCACAGATACGCAGTATTTT. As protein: CASSAPRDRLTDTQYF. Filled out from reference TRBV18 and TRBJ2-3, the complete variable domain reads NAGVMQNPRHLVRRRGQEARLRCSPMKGHSHVYWYRQLPEEGLKFMVYLQKENIIDESGMPKERFSAEFPKEGPSILRIQQVVRGDSAAYFCASSAPRDRLTDTQYFGPGTRLTVL.

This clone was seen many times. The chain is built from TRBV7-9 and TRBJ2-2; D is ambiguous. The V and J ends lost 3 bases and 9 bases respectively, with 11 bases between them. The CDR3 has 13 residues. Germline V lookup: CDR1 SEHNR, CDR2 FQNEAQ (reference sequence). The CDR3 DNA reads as TGTGCCAGCAGCTTGGGCGAGAATCGGGAGCTGTTTTTT. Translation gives CASSLGENRELFF.

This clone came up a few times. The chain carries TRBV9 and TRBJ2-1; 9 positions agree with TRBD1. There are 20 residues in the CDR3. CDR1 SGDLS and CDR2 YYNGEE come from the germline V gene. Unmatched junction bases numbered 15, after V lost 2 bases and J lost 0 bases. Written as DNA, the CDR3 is TGTGCCAGCAGCGTCGCGCCGGGACAGGGACCCAGTAGCTCCTACAATGAGCAGTTCTTC. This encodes CASSVAPGQGPSSSYNEQFF.

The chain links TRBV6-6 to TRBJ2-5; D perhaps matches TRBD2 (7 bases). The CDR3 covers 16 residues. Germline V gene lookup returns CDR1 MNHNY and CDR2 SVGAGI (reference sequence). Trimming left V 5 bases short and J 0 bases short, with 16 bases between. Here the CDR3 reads CASSQGGRADQETQYF. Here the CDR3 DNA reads TGTGCCAGCAGTCAAGGGGGGAGGGCGGACCAAGAGACCCAGTACTTC.

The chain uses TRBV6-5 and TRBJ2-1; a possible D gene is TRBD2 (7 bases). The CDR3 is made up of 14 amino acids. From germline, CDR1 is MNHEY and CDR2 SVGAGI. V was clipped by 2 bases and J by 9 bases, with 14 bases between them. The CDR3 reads CASSYGGGRGEQFF. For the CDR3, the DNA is TGTGCCAGCAGTTACGGGGGGGGCAGGGGTGAGCAGTTCTTC.

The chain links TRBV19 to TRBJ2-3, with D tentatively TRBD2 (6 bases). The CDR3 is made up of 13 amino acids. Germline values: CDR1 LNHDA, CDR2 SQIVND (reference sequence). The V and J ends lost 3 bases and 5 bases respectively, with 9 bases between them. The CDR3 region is CASSIQGGDTQYF. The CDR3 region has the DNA TGTGCCAGTAGTATTCAGGGAGGAGATACGCAGTATTTT.

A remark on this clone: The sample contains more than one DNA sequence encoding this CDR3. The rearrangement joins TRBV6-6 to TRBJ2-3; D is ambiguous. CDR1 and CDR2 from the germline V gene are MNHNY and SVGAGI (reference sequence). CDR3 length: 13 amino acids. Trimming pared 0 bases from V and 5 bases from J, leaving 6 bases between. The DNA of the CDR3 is TGTGCCAGCAGTTACTCGCGGTTAGATACGCAGTATTTT. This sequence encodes CASSYSRLDTQYF.

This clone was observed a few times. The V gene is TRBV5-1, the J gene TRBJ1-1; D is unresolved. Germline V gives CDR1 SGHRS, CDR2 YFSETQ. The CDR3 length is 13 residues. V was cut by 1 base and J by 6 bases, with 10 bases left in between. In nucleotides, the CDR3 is TGCGCCAGCAGCTTGTTAGTCGGGGCTGAAGCTTTCTTT. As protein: CASSLLVGAEAFF.

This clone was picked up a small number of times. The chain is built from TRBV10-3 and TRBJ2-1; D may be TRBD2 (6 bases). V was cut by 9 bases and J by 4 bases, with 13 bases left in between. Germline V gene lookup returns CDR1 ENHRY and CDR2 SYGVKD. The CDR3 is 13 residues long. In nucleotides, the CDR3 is TGTGCCATGGGTAGCGGAGAATACAATGAGCAGTTCTTC. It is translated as CAMGSGEYNEQFF.

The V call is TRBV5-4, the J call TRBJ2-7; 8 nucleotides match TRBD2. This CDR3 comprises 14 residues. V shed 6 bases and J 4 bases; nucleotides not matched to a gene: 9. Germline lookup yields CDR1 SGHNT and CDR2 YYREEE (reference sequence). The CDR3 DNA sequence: TGTGCCAGCACCTCCAACCCGGGAGGGTACGAGCAGTACTTC. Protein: CASTSNPGGYEQYF.

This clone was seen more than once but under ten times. CDR3: CASTPGIGGNEQFF. The CDR3 bases are TGTGCCAGCACCCCGGGGATAGGCGGGAATGAGCAGTTCTTC. The gene calls are TRBV11-1 and TRBJ2-1, with a tentative D call TRBD2 (5 bases). CDR3 size: 14 residues. Trimming took 7 bases from V and 7 from J, leaving 17 bases between them. Germline CDR1 reads SGHAT; CDR2 reads FQDESV (reference sequence).

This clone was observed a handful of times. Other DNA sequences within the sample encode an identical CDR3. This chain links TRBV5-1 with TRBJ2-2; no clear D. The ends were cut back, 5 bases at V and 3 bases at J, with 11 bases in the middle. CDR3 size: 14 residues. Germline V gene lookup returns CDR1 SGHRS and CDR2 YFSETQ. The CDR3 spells CASSGDSYTGELFF. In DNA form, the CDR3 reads TGCGCCAGCAGTGGAGACTCCTACACCGGGGAGCTGTTTTTT.

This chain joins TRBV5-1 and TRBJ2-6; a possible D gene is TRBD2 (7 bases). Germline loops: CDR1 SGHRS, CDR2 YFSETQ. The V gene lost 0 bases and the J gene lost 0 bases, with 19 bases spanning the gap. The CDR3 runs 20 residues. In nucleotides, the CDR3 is TGCGCCAGCAGCTTGGAAAGTTGGGGGGGCGCCTTCTCTGGGGCCAACGTCCTGACTTTC. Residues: CASSLESWGGAFSGANVLTF.

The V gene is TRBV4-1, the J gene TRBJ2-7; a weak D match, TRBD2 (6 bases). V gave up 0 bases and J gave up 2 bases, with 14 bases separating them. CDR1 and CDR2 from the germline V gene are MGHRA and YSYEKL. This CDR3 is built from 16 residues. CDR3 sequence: CASSQDNSGNAYEQYF. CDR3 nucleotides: TGCGCCAGCAGCCAAGATAATAGCGGCAATGCCTACGAGCAGTACTTC.

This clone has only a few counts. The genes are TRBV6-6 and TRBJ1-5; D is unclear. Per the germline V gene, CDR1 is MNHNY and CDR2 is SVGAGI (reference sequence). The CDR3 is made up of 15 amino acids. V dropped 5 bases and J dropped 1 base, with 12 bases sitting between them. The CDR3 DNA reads TGTGCCAGCAGTCCTTATGGAGGGAGCAATCAGCCCCAGCATTTT. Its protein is CASSPYGGSNQPQHF.

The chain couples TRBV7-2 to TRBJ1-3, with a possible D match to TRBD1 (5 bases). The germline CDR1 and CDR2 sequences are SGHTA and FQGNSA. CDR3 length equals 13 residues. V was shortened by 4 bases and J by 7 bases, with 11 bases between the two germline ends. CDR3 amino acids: CASSSDSGNTIYF. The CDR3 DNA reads TGTGCCAGCAGCTCCGACAGTGGGAACACCATATATTTT.

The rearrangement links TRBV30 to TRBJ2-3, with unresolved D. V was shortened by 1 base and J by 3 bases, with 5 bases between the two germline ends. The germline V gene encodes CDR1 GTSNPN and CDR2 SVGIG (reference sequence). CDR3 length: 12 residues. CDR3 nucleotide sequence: TGTGCCTGGAGTGCTACGACAGATACGCAGTATTTT. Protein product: CAWSATTDTQYF.

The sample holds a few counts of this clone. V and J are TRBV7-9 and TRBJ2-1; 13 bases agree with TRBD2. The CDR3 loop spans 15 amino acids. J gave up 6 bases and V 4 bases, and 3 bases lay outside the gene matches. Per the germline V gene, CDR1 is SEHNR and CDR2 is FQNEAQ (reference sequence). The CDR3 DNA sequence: TGTGCCAGCAGCTCCGGGACTAGCGGGACCAATGAGCAGTTCTTC. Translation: CASSSGTSGTNEQFF. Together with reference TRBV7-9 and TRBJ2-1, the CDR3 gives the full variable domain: DTGVSQNPRHKITKRGQNVTFRCDPISEHNRLYWYRQTLGQGPEFLTYFQNEAQLEKSRLLSDRFSAERPKGSFSTLEIQRTEQGDSAMYLCASSSGTSGTNEQFFGPGTRLTVL.

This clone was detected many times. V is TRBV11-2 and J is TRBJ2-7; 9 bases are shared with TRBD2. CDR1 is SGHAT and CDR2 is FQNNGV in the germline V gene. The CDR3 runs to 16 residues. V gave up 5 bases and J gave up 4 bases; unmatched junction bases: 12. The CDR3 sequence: CASSPLNSGSSYEQYF. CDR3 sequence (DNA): TGTGCCAGCAGCCCCCTAAATAGCGGGAGTTCGTACGAGCAGTACTTC.

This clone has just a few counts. In DNA form, the CDR3 reads TGTGCCAGCAGCCCACGGACAGGGATCGAAACCAAAAACATTCAGTACTTC. Translation: CASSPRTGIETKNIQYF. The chain has TRBV5-4 and TRBJ2-4; TRBD1 agrees at 8 bases. V gave up 4 bases and J gave up 2 bases; unmatched junction bases: 11. The CDR3 loop spans 17 amino acids. Germline CDR1 reads SGHNT; CDR2 reads YYREEE (reference sequence).

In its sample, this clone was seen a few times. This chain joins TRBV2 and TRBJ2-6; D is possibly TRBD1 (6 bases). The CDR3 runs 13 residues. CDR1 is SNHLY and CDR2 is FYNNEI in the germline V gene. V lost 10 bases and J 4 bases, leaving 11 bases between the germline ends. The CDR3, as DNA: TGTGCCACACAGGGTACCGGGGCCAACGTCCTGACTTTC. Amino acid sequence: CATQGTGANVLTF.

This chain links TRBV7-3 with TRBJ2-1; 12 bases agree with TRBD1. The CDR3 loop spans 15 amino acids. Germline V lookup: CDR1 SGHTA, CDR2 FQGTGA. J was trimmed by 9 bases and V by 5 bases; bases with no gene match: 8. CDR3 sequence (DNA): TGTGCCAGCAGCCCGCCGGGACAGGGGGCAGGTGAGCAGTTCTTC. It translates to CASSPPGQGAGEQFF.

The CDR3 sequence: CASSYTSGNYEQFF. The CDR3, as DNA: TGTGCCAGCAGCTATACTAGCGGGAACTATGAGCAGTTCTTC. V and J are TRBV5-5 and TRBJ2-1, with 10 bases fitting TRBD2. J lost 8 bases, V lost 3 bases, and 5 bases had no gene match. The CDR3 length is 14 residues. In germline, CDR1 is SGHKS, CDR2 YYEKEE (reference sequence). Together with reference TRBV5-5 and TRBJ2-1, the CDR3 gives the full variable domain: DAGVTQSPTHLIKTRGQQVTLRCSPISGHKSVSWYQQVLGQGPQFIFQYYEKEERGRGNFPDRFSARQFPNYSSELNVNALLLGDSALYLCASSYTSGNYEQFFGPGTRLTVL.

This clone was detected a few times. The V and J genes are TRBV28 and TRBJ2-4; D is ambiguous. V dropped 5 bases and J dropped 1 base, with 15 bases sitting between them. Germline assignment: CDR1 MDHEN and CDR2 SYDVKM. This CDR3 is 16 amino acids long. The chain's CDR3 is CASSPREERAKNIQYF. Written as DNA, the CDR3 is TGTGCCAGCAGTCCACGCGAGGAGAGGGCCAAAAACATTCAGTACTTC. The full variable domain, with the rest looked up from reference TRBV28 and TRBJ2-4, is DVKVTQSSRYLVKRTGEKVFLECVQDMDHENMFWYRQDPGLGLRLIYFSYDVKMKEKGDIPEGYSVSREKKERFSLILESASTNQTSMYLCASSPREERAKNIQYFGAGTRLSVL.

The CDR3 loop is CASSLLGQGPSNQPQHF. The CDR3 nucleotides are TGTGCCAGCAGTTTACTTGGGCAGGGCCCTAGCAATCAGCCCCAGCATTTT. The V call is TRBV28, the J call TRBJ1-5, with D maybe TRBD1 (5 bases). Germline V gives CDR1 MDHEN, CDR2 SYDVKM. The CDR3 extends over 17 amino acids. V was shortened by 2 bases and J by 0 bases, with 14 bases between the two germline ends.

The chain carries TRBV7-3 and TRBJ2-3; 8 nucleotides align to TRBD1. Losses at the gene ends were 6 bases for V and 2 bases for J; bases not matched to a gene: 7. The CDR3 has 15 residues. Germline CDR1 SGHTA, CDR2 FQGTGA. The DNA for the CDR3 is TGTGCCAGCAGTCGACAGGGGTCCAACACAGATACGCAGTATTTT. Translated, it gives CASSRQGSNTDTQYF.